Listed below are T cell receptor beta chains from one sample, sequenced in a study of regulatory T cells in long-lasting Graves disease. One entry per CDR3 protein results from TCRdb running MiXCR on the multiplex PCR reads. This repertoire shows about 530,000 distinct CDR3 sequences, around 15% found once; its top ten account for more than 20%. This sample was shared with a second study, whose subject was T cells in Graves' hyperthyroidism and ophthalmopathy.

Sequencing was performed on peripheral blood mononuclear cells (PBMCs), taken at new diagnosis, from a patient treated with antithyroid drugs. These TCRs come from a woman between 40 and 65 years old with Graves disease. CDR3s include the opening cysteine and the closing phenylalanine or tryptophan. D genes are given only for firm matches. Clone size is not always given. Where it is, it says once, few, many or a class for expanded clones.

D gene	CDR3 length	clone size	V gene	J gene	CDR3 DNA	CDR3 protein
.	13	many	TRBV6-1	TRBJ1-1	TGTGCCAGCAGTCGGATTTCGAACACTGAAGCTTTCTTT	CASSRISNTEAFF
.	15	.	TRBV9	TRBJ1-6	TGTGCCAGCAGCCCCGACGGGGCGAAGAATTCACCCCTCCACTTT	CASSPDGAKNSPLHF
.	13	.	TRBV20-1	TRBJ2-3	TGCAGTGCTAGAGTAGAAGGCACAGATACGCAGTATTTT	CSARVEGTDTQYF
.	13	many	TRBV6-1	TRBJ1-3	TGTGCCAGCAGTCTACAGGGCTCGGGCACCATATATTTT	CASSLQGSGTIYF
TRBD1	16	many	TRBV6-1	TRBJ1-6	TGTGCCAGCGGGTTACAGGGGTTTAGGGGTGATTCACCCCTCCACTTT	CASGLQGFRGDSPLHF
.	14	many	TRBV27	TRBJ1-1	TGTGCCAGCAGTTTTGGACAGTCGAACACTGAAGCTTTCTTT	CASSFGQSNTEAFF
.	16	many	TRBV7-2	TRBJ1-1	TGTGCCAGCAGCTTATTGCCCCCTAAGCGAAACACTGAAGCTTTCTTT	CASSLLPPKRNTEAFF
.	12	many	TRBV12-3/TRBV12-4	TRBJ1-1	TGTGCCAGCACCCCCGAAGGGTTTGAAGCTTTCTTT	CASTPEGFEAFF
.	12	.	TRBV20-1	TRBJ2-5	TGCAGTGCTAGGGAGGGGAAAGAGACCCAGTACTTC	CSAREGKETQYF
.	14	few	TRBV3-1	TRBJ2-2	TGTGCCAGCAGCCAACCCAATATGAGAGGGGAGCTGTTTTTT	CASSQPNMRGELFF
TRBD1	16	few	TRBV5-1	TRBJ2-7	TGCGCCAGCACCTCGGCCAGGGACAGGGGGCCTTACGAGCAGTACTTC	CASTSARDRGPYEQYF
.	16	many	TRBV12-3/TRBV12-4	TRBJ2-7	TGTGCCAGCAGCGCCTCGGGGCCTATAAACTCCTACGAGCAGTACTTC	CASSASGPINSYEQYF
TRBD1	13	many	TRBV29-1	TRBJ2-7	TGCAGCGTTGAATCGGGACAGCCTTACGAGCAGTACTTC	CSVESGQPYEQYF
.	15	many	TRBV7-2	TRBJ1-1	TGTGCCAGCAGCTTAGTTTGGGCAGTGAACACTGAAGCTTTCTTT	CASSLVWAVNTEAFF
.	11	few	TRBV20-1	TRBJ2-7	TGCAGTGCTAGTTTTGGGTACGAGCAGTACTTC	CSASFGYEQYF
TRBD1	15	few	TRBV3-1	TRBJ1-6	TGTGCCAGCAGCCTGGGACAGTTCTATAATTCACCCCTCCACTTT	CASSLGQFYNSPLHF
.	11	.	TRBV20-1	TRBJ2-1	TGCAGTGCCCTCGGGAACAATGAGCAGTTCTTC	CSALGNNEQFF
.	14	.	TRBV5-6	TRBJ2-7	TGTGCCAGCAGCCCGGACGGGATTAACTACGAGCAGTACTTC	CASSPDGINYEQYF
TRBD1	14	many	TRBV6-1	TRBJ1-5	TGTGCCAGCACCGGGACAGCACTCAATCAGCCCCAGCATTTT	CASTGTALNQPQHF
.	14	many	TRBV5-5	TRBJ1-1	TGTGCCAGCAGCACAGGAGAAATGAACACTGAAGCTTTCTTT	CASSTGEMNTEAFF
.	13	many	TRBV11-1	TRBJ1-1	TGTGCCAGCAGCTTCGCAGCGAACACTGAAGCTTTCTTT	CASSFAANTEAFF
.	14	.	TRBV19	TRBJ2-5	TGTGCCAGTAGTATGACAGGAGTCCGGGAGACCCAGTACTTC	CASSMTGVRETQYF
.	14	.	TRBV4-1	TRBJ1-1	TGCGCCAGCAGCCCGTCAAGATCGAACACTGAAGCTTTCTTT	CASSPSRSNTEAFF
TRBD2	17	few	TRBV5-4	TRBJ2-3	TGTGCCAGCAGCTTGTATCGAGCGGGGGCCTCCACAGATACGCAGTATTTT	CASSLYRAGASTDTQYF
.	12	many	TRBV6-1	TRBJ1-2	TGTGCCAGCAGTGATAGTATACGGACGTGGACCTTC	CASSDSIRTWTF
.	14	many	TRBV12-3/TRBV12-4	TRBJ2-4	TGTGCCAGCAGTTTAGGGACGGGCCCCAACATTCAGTACTTC	CASSLGTGPNIQYF
TRBD1	18	many	TRBV12-3/TRBV12-4	TRBJ2-7	TGTGCCAGCAGTTTATCCAGGACAGGGCGCACCCAGCCCTACGAGCAGTACTTC	CASSLSRTGRTQPYEQYF
TRBD2	14	many	TRBV12-3/TRBV12-4	TRBJ2-5	TGTGCCAGCAGTCCGCGGGGGGGCCTGGAGACCCAGTACTTC	CASSPRGGLETQYF
TRBD1	14	many	TRBV5-1	TRBJ2-7	TGTGCCAGCAGCGTCCCGGGACAGGGCTACGAGCAGTACTTC	CASSVPGQGYEQYF
.	12	many	TRBV20-1	TRBJ2-1	TGCAGTGCTCCCTTCCTCGGGAATGAGCAGTTCTTC	CSAPFLGNEQFF
TRBD2	15	few	TRBV10-3	TRBJ2-5	TGTGCCATCAGTCGGACTAGCGGGGGGATGGAGACCCAGTACTTC	CAISRTSGGMETQYF
.	17	many	TRBV28	TRBJ1-4	TGTGCCAGCAGTTCGGGACCGGGACTAGGAGCGGTAGAAAAACTGTTTTTT	CASSSGPGLGAVEKLFF
.	14	.	TRBV7-9	TRBJ1-1	TGTGCCAGCAGCTTAGCTAGCCGGGACACTGAAGCTTTCTTT	CASSLASRDTEAFF
TRBD1	14	.	TRBV5-1	TRBJ2-2	TGCGCCAGCAGCAGACAGGGGGACGGCGGGGAGCTGTTTTTT	CASSRQGDGGELFF
.	14	many	TRBV12-3/TRBV12-4	TRBJ2-3	TGTGCCAGCAGGCGGGACTCAAGCACAGATACGCAGTATTTT	CASRRDSSTDTQYF
.	14	.	TRBV6-5	TRBJ1-1	TGTGCCAGCAGCTACCACGCCCAAGTCACTGAAGCTTTCTTT	CASSYHAQVTEAFF
.	14	few	TRBV7-9	TRBJ1-2	TGTGCCAGCAGTCCCGAGCCGGGGAACTATGGCTACACCTTC	CASSPEPGNYGYTF
.	13	few	TRBV29-1	TRBJ1-3	TGCAGCGCCGCAGCTCAGGGTGGAAACACCATATATTTT	CSAAAQGGNTIYF
.	15	many	TRBV28	TRBJ1-5	TGTGCCAGCAGCCGACTGGACAGACCCAATCAGCCCCAGCATTTT	CASSRLDRPNQPQHF
TRBD1	16	many	TRBV30	TRBJ1-2	TGTGCCTGGAGTGTAGGCTGGGACAGTGAGAACTATGGCTACACCTTC	CAWSVGWDSENYGYTF